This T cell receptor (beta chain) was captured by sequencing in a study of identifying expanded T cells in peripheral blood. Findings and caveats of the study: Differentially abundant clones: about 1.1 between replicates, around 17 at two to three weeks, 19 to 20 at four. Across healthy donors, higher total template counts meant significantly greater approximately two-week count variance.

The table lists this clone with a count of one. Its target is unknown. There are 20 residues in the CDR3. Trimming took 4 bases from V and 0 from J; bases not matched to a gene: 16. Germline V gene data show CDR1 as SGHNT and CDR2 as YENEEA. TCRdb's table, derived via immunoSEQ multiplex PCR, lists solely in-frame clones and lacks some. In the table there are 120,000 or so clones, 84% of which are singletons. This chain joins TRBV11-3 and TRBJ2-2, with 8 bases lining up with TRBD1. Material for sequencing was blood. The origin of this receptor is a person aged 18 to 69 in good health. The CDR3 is CASSWAWGQGQATNTGELFF. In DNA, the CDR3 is TGTGCCAGCAGCTGGGCCTGGGGCCAGGGACAGGCCACGAACACCGGGGAGCTGTTTTTT.